This T cell receptor beta chain is drawn from a study of human T cells and chemical hapten exposure. As for the study in general: Small discrepancies in pooled library volume mainly accounted for the varying TCR yields per sample.

Worth noting for this clonotype: No antigen is known for it.

Study-level points and caveats: There was no change with DPC sensitization in TCRs above 1 in 1000 frequency.

Indicated time point: healthy volunteer bleed at 6 weeks. From whole blood left unfractionated, total RNA was extracted. Authors' analysis steps: Around 97,000 TCRs per sample was the median, with a range of about 20,000 to 750,000. A single record per CDR3 protein comes from TCRdb applying MiXCR to the RACE reads. The V and J calls follow TCRdb's processing rather than the paper's. The sample carries tens of thousands of distinct CDR3 sequences, around 5.5% recorded once. V lost 6 bases to trimming and J lost 4 bases, with 10 bases between them. The CDR3 extends over 13 amino acids. The V gene's germline CDR1 is MRHNA and CDR2 SNTAGT.

The specimen sequenced was whole blood. The TCR originated in a human donor in good health. Some clones in this sample may be carry-over from other donors' samples. V is TRBV6-4 and J is TRBJ1-5, with D hard to call. CDR3 nucleotide sequence: TGTGCCAGCAGCTTCCAGGTTAATCAGCCCCAGCATTTT. Its translation: CASSFQVNQPQHF.